This entry lists 13 T cell receptor beta chains sequenced from one sample in a study of control samples from healthy donors and cancer patients. The protocol was immunoSEQ multiplex PCR, while the TCRdb copy is restricted to in-frame clones and leaves out a portion. The sample lists about 89,000 clones, around 85% occurring once. Specimen: blood. The receptors were gathered from a woman aged 40-49 years in good health.

A single count supports this clone. The V gene is TRBV9, the J gene TRBJ2-7; 7 positions agree with TRBD2. The CDR3 is 16 amino acids. Germline CDR1 SGDLS, CDR2 YYNGEE. V lost 4 bases and J lost 0; bases outside the gene matches: 10. CDR3 loop: CASSPSGGLGSYEQYF. In DNA, the CDR3 is TGTGCCAGCAGCCCTAGCGGAGGGTTAGGCTCCTACGAGCAGTACTTC.

This chain joins TRBV29-1 and TRBJ1-2, with a possible D match to TRBD1 (5 bases). This CDR3 comprises 12 residues. Germline V gene lookup returns CDR1 SQVTM and CDR2 ANQGSEA. Trimming cost V 5 bases and J 7 bases, with 14 bases left between them. The CDR3 DNA sequence: TGCAGCGTTATAAGGGGTGTCAGTGGCTACACCTTC. This gives the protein CSVIRGVSGYTF.

V usage is TRBV7-2 and J usage is TRBJ2-6; D uncertain. The CDR3 sequence is 16 residues long. Germline loops: CDR1 SGHTA, CDR2 FQGNSA. Trimming pared 4 bases from V and 2 bases from J, leaving 12 bases between. The chain's CDR3 is CASSSGSLAGANVLTF. The CDR3 DNA is TGTGCCAGCAGCTCTGGGTCTTTGGCTGGGGCCAACGTCCTGACTTTC.

This chain joins TRBV5-6 and TRBJ2-1; possibly TRBD1 for D (7 bases). This CDR3 contains 14 residues. The V end was cut by 4 bases, the J end by 6 bases, with 14 bases between. Germline CDR1 reads SGHDT; CDR2 reads YYEEEE. CDR3: CASSAGQPSNEQFF. CDR3 DNA: TGTGCCAGCAGCGCGGGACAGCCGAGCAATGAGCAGTTCTTC.

The rearrangement joins TRBV4-1 to TRBJ1-3; D unresolved. CDR1 is MGHRA, CDR2 YSYEKL, per germline. CDR3 length: 13 residues. Trimming took off 1 base at V and 3 bases at J, with 4 bases between the two ends. CDR3 sequence (DNA): TGCGCCAGCAGCCAAGCAGATGGAAACACCATATATTTT. Its protein is CASSQADGNTIYF.

J is TRBJ1-1 and V is TRBV5-1; 11 bases line up with TRBD1. Germline V gene data show CDR1 as SGHRS and CDR2 as YFSETQ. The trim removed 4 bases at V and 4 bases at J, leaving 3 bases unmatched. The CDR3 has 14 amino acids. CDR3 in DNA: TGCGCCAGCAGCCCCGGGACAGGGGGCACTGAAGCTTTCTTT. It yields the protein CASSPGTGGTEAFF.

In this sample, this clone turned up once. V gene TRBV3-1 (or the pseudogene TRBV3-2) combines with J gene TRBJ2-1; 7 bases align to TRBD2. The CDR3 consists of 14 residues. The junction had 7 bases not matched to a gene; V was cut back by 3 bases and J by 8 bases. CDR1 is LGHDT, CDR2 YNNKEL, per germline (reference sequence). The CDR3 DNA reads TGTGCCAGCAGCCACTCAACGGGGGGTGATGAGCAGTTCTTC. Amino acid sequence: CASSHSTGGDEQFF.

The DNA for the CDR3 is TGTGCCACCAGTGATATTGGCACAGATACGCAGTATTTT. Protein: CATSDIGTDTQYF. The chain joins TRBV24-1 to TRBJ2-3; the D is unclear. This CDR3 is built from 13 residues. Germline CDR1 KGHDR, CDR2 SFDVKD. V was shortened by 3 bases and J by 1 base, with 4 bases between the two germline ends.

This clone was seen only a few times. The chain employs TRBV10-3 and TRBJ1-2; no clear D gene. The germline gives CDR1 ENHRY, CDR2 SYGVKD. The CDR3 runs to 13 residues. The V gene lost 10 bases and the J gene lost 8 bases, with 20 bases spanning the gap. This CDR3 is CATSASTLPGYTF. Here the CDR3 DNA reads TGTGCCACCTCGGCGTCTACGTTACCCGGCTACACCTTC.

This clone occurred once. The chain has TRBV7-2 and TRBJ2-1; 11 bases agree with TRBD2. The CDR3 extends over 16 amino acids. Germline CDR1 reads SGHTA; CDR2 reads FQGNSA. Losses at the gene ends were 3 bases for V and 1 base for J; bases not matched to a gene: 2. The CDR3, as DNA: TGTGCCAGCAGCTTGACTAGCGGGACTTCCTACAATGAGCAGTTCTTC. Its translation: CASSLTSGTSYNEQFF. Full variable domain (missing parts from reference TRBV7-2 and TRBJ2-1): GAGVSQSPSNKVTEKGKDVELRCDPISGHTALYWYRQSLGQGLEFLIYFQGNSAPDKSGLPSDRFSAERTGGSVSTLTIQRTQQEDSAVYLCASSLTSGTSYNEQFFGPGTRLTVL.

The chain couples TRBV29-1 to TRBJ1-4; D is undetermined. The V end lost 4 bases, the J end lost 5 bases, and 20 bases lay between the germline ends. This CDR3 region has 16 residues. CDR1 and CDR2 (germline): SQVTM, ANQGSEA. The CDR3 sequence is CSVGFLDTLGNEKLFF. The CDR3, as DNA: TGCAGCGTTGGATTCCTAGACACCCTGGGGAATGAAAAACTGTTTTTT.

V is TRBV30 and J is TRBJ2-6, with D possibly being TRBD1 (5 bases). The CDR3 consists of 16 residues. Trimming pared 6 bases from V and 2 bases from J, leaving 17 bases between. CDR1 and CDR2 from the germline V gene are GTSNPN and SVGIG (reference sequence). The CDR3 nucleotides read TGTGCCTGTACCCGTAGGGGCTCCCCTGGGGCCAACGTCCTGACTTTC. Protein product: CACTRRGSPGANVLTF. Full variable domain (rest looked up from reference TRBV30 and TRBJ2-6): SQTIHQWPATLVQPVGSPLSLECTVEGTSNPNLYWYRQAAGRGLQLLFYSVGIGQISSEVPQNLSASRPQDRQFILSSKKLLLSDSGFYLCACTRRGSPGANVLTFGAGSRLTVL.

The chain has TRBV6-5 and TRBJ1-3; D might be TRBD1 (5 bases). Looked up from germline, CDR1 is MNHEY and CDR2 is SVGAGI. The CDR3 runs 14 residues. Trimming left V 9 bases short and J 2 bases short, with 14 bases between. The CDR3: CARVCDRTGNTIYF. DNA of the CDR3: TGTGCCAGAGTTTGTGACAGAACTGGAAACACCATATATTTT.